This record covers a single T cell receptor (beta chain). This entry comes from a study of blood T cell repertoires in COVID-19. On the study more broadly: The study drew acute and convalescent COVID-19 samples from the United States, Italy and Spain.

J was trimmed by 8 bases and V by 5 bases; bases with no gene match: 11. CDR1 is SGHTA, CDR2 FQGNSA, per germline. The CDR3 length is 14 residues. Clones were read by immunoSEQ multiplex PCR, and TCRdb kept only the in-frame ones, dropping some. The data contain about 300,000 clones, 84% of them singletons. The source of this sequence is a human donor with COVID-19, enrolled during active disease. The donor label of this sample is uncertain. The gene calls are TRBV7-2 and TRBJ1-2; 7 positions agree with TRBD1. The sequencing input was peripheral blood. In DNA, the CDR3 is TGTGCCAGCAGCCGGACAGGCCCCACTAGCGGCTACACCTTC. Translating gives CASSRTGPTSGYTF.